Sequencing of this TCR beta chain was carried out in a study of T cells in Graves' hyperthyroidism and ophthalmopathy. The blood sample predates any ophthalmopathy symptoms, coming from first hyperthyroidism diagnosis. TCR beta CDR3 regions were amplified from RNA transcripts. The HTBI primer set was used in a first-round RT-PCR of the TCR CDR3. TCRdb called the multiplex PCR reads again in MiXCR, with one record for every CDR3 protein. The data contain around 350,000 distinct CDR3 sequences, 15% to 20% of them singletons. There are many counts of this clonotype. The clonotype originates from a woman aged 25 to 39 with Graves' hyperthyroidism that later progressed to Graves' ophthalmopathy. Material: blood.

The CDR3 DNA follows: TGTGCCAGTAGTCCTCATCGGGAAATGCCAAACACAGATACGCAGTATTTT. Translating it yields CASSPHREMPNTDTQYF. V usage is TRBV19 and J usage is TRBJ2-3; tentative D call: TRBD2 (5 bases). CDR3 size: 17 residues. Germline CDR1 LNHDA, CDR2 SQIVND (reference sequence). V gave up 5 bases and J gave up 2 bases, with 20 bases separating them.